This entry features one T cell receptor beta chain sequence. Libraries were prepared by immunoSEQ multiplex PCR; TCRdb keeps only in-frame clonotypes and omits some of them. Of about 210,000 clones in the sample, 80% to 90% are singletons; the top ten hold roughly a tenth. These data come from a study of blood T cell repertoires in COVID-19. CDR1 and CDR2 (germline): SGHTA, FQGNSA. The CDR3 runs 15 residues. V lost 0 bases to trimming and J lost 5 bases; unmatched junction nucleotides: 6. The TCR comes from a woman of 80 years or more with COVID-19, enrolled during active disease. V and J are TRBV7-2 and TRBJ2-5; 7 bases match TRBD2. The sequencing sample was made of peripheral blood. The CDR3 loop reads CASSLAGGGGETQYF. Written as DNA, the CDR3 is TGTGCCAGCAGCTTAGCTGGCGGGGGAGGGGAGACCCAGTACTTC.